This entry describes one T cell receptor (beta chain). The antigen remains undetermined. The CDR3 totals 14 residues. Germline-derived CDR1 and CDR2 are SGHVS and FNYEAQ. Trimming took off 3 bases at V and 1 base at J, with 9 bases between the two ends. Only in-frame clones appear in the TCRdb table, and some are missing; sequencing was by immunoSEQ multiplex PCR. The repertoire holds roughly 660,000 clones, roughly 91% seen once, with about 33% in the top ten. With CCR7-negative CD45RA+ TemRA cells, CD45RO+ cells were combined in CD8 memory. This record comes from a study of shared clonotypes between healthy human individuals. Study-wide context: In total, the donors were two women and a few men aged 18 to 49.

Study-level results: Roughly 5% of naive CD4 clonotypes were shared across four donors.

The sequence was obtained from a man aged 18 to 35 in good health. Some clones in this sample may be carry-over from other donors' samples. This chain uses TRBV7-6 with TRBJ1-1, with D possibly matching TRBD1 (6 bases). Sequenced: memory CD8+ T cells from PBMCs. The subset: CD45RO+ cells pooled with CCR7-negative TemRA cells. The CDR3 loop reads CASSLDRQNTEAFF. The CDR3 DNA reads as TGTGCCAGCAGCTTGGACAGACAGAACACTGAAGCTTTCTTT.